Below are 12 T cell receptor beta chains sequenced from a single sample in a study of T-cell memory formation after mild COVID-19. Using its own MiXCR run on the 5' RACE reads, TCRdb lists one record per CDR3 protein. The table shows 130,000 to 150,000 distinct CDR3 sequences, with roughly 6.3% occurring only once. Sequences were obtained from PBMCs or a T cell subset sorted from them (not recorded which). The receptors originated from an adult woman who had mild COVID-19 (a few samples of this study predate the infection). Cell type and time point are not known.

In its sample, this clonotype was seen many times. This sequence joins TRBV4-2 and TRBJ2-1; D possibly matches TRBD1 or TRBD2 (5 bases each). V was cut by 3 bases and J by 7 bases, with 7 bases left in between. Germline V gene lookup returns CDR1 LGHNA and CDR2 YNFKEQ. This CDR3 has 12 residues. The chain's CDR3 is CASSHWGNEQFF. DNA for the CDR3: TGTGCCAGCAGCCACTGGGGGAATGAGCAGTTCTTC.

The chain uses TRBV5-1 and TRBJ1-2; D call uncertain. This CDR3 region has 15 residues. V gave up 0 bases and J gave up 4 bases, with 13 bases separating them. Germline V gene data show CDR1 as SGHRS and CDR2 as YFSETQ. The CDR3 reads CASSLGGTSPYGYTF. CDR3 coding DNA: TGCGCCAGCAGCTTGGGGGGAACCTCACCCTATGGCTACACCTTC.

This clonotype was found many times. One end of the junction fails to match germline, which may point to a read error. The J gene is TRBJ1-2, the V gene TRBV12-3 or TRBV12-4, with D unresolved. CDR3 length: 9 residues. The CDR3 is CASTVHRPF. CDR3 sequence (DNA): TGTGCCAGCACCGTCCATCGACCATTC.

V and J are TRBV19 and TRBJ1-2; tentatively, D is TRBD1 (5 bases). The CDR3 is 16 residues long. V shed 6 bases and J shed 1 base, with 18 bases lying between them. From germline, CDR1 is LNHDA and CDR2 SQIVND (reference sequence). The CDR3 sequence: CASRSRQTVFNYGYTF. Here the CDR3 DNA reads TGTGCCAGTAGGTCCCGGCAGACAGTCTTTAACTATGGCTACACCTTC.

This clonotype was observed at least ten times. This chain links TRBV7-2 with TRBJ2-7; 7 bases are shared with TRBD2. The CDR3 is 14 residues long. Germline V lookup: CDR1 SGHTA, CDR2 FQGNSA. V shed 3 bases and J 1 base; nucleotides not matched to a gene: 3. As DNA, the CDR3 is TGTGCCAGCAGCTTGTGGGAGGGGTCCTACGAGCAGTACTTC. This translates into CASSLWEGSYEQYF.

This chain connects TRBV6-2 or TRBV6-3 to TRBJ1-5; TRBD1 matches 8 bases. This CDR3 spans 14 amino acids. The germline V gene has CDR1 MNHEY and CDR2 SVGEGT. Losses at the gene ends were 5 bases for V and 4 bases for J; bases not matched to a gene: 4. CDR3 sequence: CASSTRTGNQPQHF. The CDR3, as DNA: TGTGCCAGCAGTACCCGGACAGGGAATCAGCCCCAGCATTTT.

In its sample, this clonotype was seen a few times. The rearrangement links TRBV27 to TRBJ2-7, with a tentative D call TRBD1 (6 bases). CDR1 and CDR2 from the germline V gene are MNHEY and SMNVEV (reference sequence). The CDR3 contains 15 residues. V lost 5 bases and J lost 5, with 19 bases in between. The CDR3 sequence is CASSRPRAGVDEQYF. As DNA, the CDR3 is TGTGCCAGCAGTCGCCCCCGGGCAGGGGTGGACGAGCAGTACTTC.

V gene TRBV3-1 combines with J gene TRBJ2-3; TRBD2 might be the D (7 bases). CDR1 is LGHDT, CDR2 YNNKEL, per germline (reference sequence). This CDR3 has 13 amino acids. V lost 5 bases and J lost 4, with 10 bases in between. Here the CDR3 reads CASSGGASDTQYF. The CDR3 DNA follows: TGTGCCAGCAGCGGGGGGGCTTCAGATACGCAGTATTTT.

The J gene is TRBJ1-4, the V gene TRBV5-1, with D tentatively TRBD1 (5 bases). CDR3 size: 15 residues. The V end was cut by 0 bases, the J end by 7 bases, with 13 bases between. Germline V gene lookup returns CDR1 SGHRS and CDR2 YFSETQ. The DNA of the CDR3 is TGCGCCAGCAGCTTGGGTCCCGTCGGGGGTGAAAAACTGTTTTTT. This codes for CASSLGPVGGEKLFF.

Many counts were recorded for this clonotype. V usage is TRBV7-2 and J usage is TRBJ1-4; TRBD1 aligns across 8 bases. Germline V lookup: CDR1 SGHTA, CDR2 FQGNSA. CDR3 length equals 14 residues. V shed 2 bases, J shed 5 bases, and the junction held 1 base outside the gene matches. The CDR3 region is CASSLTGGNEKLFF. CDR3 coding DNA: TGTGCCAGCAGCTTAACAGGGGGGAATGAAAAACTGTTTTTT.

This clonotype has at least ten counts. V is TRBV20-1 and J is TRBJ2-1, with 11 nucleotides matching TRBD2. Germline CDR1 is DFQATT and CDR2 is SNEGSKA (reference sequence). Losses at the gene ends were 6 bases for V and 4 bases for J; bases not matched to a gene: 5. CDR3 length: 14 amino acids. The CDR3 region is CSAKTSGSYNEQFF. CDR3 nucleotides: TGCAGTGCCAAAACTAGCGGGAGTTACAATGAGCAGTTCTTC.

The chain carries TRBV6-6 and TRBJ2-5; 12 nucleotides match TRBD2. CDR1 is MNHNY and CDR2 is SVGAGI in the germline V gene (reference sequence). This CDR3 is 16 amino acids long. The junction had 10 bases not matched to a gene; V was cut back by 6 bases and J by 5 bases. CDR3 protein: CASSYRTSGTRETQYF. CDR3 DNA sequence: TGTGCCAGCAGCTACCGGACTAGCGGGACCCGGGAGACCCAGTACTTC.